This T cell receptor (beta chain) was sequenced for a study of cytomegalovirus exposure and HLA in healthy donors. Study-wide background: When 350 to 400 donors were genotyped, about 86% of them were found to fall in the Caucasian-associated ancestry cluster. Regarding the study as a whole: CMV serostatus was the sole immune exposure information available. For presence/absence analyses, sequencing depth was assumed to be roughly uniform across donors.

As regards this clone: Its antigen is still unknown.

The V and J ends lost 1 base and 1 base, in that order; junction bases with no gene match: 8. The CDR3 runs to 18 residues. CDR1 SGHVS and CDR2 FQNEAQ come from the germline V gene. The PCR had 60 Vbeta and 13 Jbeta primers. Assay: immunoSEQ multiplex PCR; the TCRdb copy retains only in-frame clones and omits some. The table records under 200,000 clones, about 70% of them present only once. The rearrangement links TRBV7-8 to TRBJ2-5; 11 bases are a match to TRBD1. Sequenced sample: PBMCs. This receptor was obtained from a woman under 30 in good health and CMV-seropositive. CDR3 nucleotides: TGTGCCAGCAGCTTAGATGTCGCGGGGACAGGGGGCCAAGAGACCCAGTACTTC. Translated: CASSLDVAGTGGQETQYF.